Sequencing of this T cell receptor (beta chain) was carried out in a study of T cell responses to AZD1222 COVID-19 vaccine. Study summary: Pooling of second doses given at about 4 or about 12 weeks was done. Study results and limitations: Regions left unmutated in variants are reportedly the target of nearly half of spike-specific TCRs. Repertoires were obtained solely post-peak T cell response. White British people made up most donors, females outnumbered males, and clonal diversity was possibly underestimated.

V was pared by 6 bases and J by 7 bases, with 12 bases of the junction left unmatched. CDR1 is MNHEY and CDR2 is SVGAGI in the germline V gene. There are 14 residues in the CDR3. Generated by immunoSEQ multiplex PCR, the TCRdb table keeps only in-frame clones and is missing some. The repertoire holds about 190,000 clones, with roughly 88% as singletons. In this sample, this clone turned up once. Its antigen remains unknown. This chain connects TRBV6-5 to TRBJ2-7; TRBD1 aligns across 7 bases. The sample in question was peripheral blood, obtained on day 0 of AZD1222 vaccination. The TCR comes from an adult in good health. Here the CDR3 reads CASRNTQYRGEQYF. The CDR3 region has the DNA TGTGCCAGCAGGAATACTCAGTACAGGGGAGAGCAGTACTTC.